Reported below is one T cell receptor (beta chain). Primers: 60 Vbeta forward and 13 Jbeta reverse. The method was immunoSEQ multiplex PCR; TCRdb's version includes in-frame clones alone and lacks a portion of them. This sample has 95,000 to 150,000 clones, with approximately 80% found just once. This CDR3 spans 16 amino acids. Germline V gives CDR1 SEHNR, CDR2 FQNEAQ (reference sequence). Trimming took 0 bases from V and 1 from J, leaving 12 bases between them. The data are from a study of cytomegalovirus exposure and HLA in healthy donors. The chain uses TRBV7-9 and TRBJ1-2; tentative D call: TRBD1 (5 bases). Sequenced: PBMCs. The source is a man aged 18 to 30 in good health and CMV-seropositive. The CDR3 reads CASSLALDTYNYGYTF. CDR3 nucleotide sequence: TGTGCCAGCAGCTTAGCGTTGGACACCTATAACTATGGCTACACCTTC.